Sequencing of this TCR beta chain was carried out in a study of early T cells in non-severe SARS-CoV-2 infection (dated by TCRdb to the early 2020s). Regarding the research as a whole: Because TCR sequencing was done on bulk RNA from unsorted whole blood, the alpha and beta chains could not be paired. Summary of the overall study and its limitations: VDJdb matching was skewed toward anti-spike CD8 responses and likely underestimated virus-specific expansions, missing private and CD4 specificities.

V is pared back by 6 bases and J by 0 bases, with 11 bases lying between the germline termini. Inclusive of the bounding cysteine and phenylalanine, the CDR3 is 15 residues long. Of all the DNA, just the CDR3 is kept, 45 bases in frame from base 1. Based on the germline V gene, the CDR1 and CDR2 sequences are SGHTA and FQGNSA. The library relied on 5' RACE. TCRdb lists the instrument as NextSeq 500. To correct for sequencing error and PCR bias, the TCR library protocol tagged individual cDNA molecules with unique molecular identifiers. Sequencing covered both TCR alpha and beta chains, and within each sample the abundances of alpha and beta sequences were tightly co-correlated. For the original study's pipeline: Decombinator V4 was used to annotate TCR sequences for V gene, J gene and CDR3. TCRs were defined as expanded if a significant change between any two time points was detected under a Poisson model with p below 0.0001. TCR abundances were normalised to the total number of TCRs sequenced per sample and expressed as counts per million. MAIT TCRs were defined by TRAV1-2 paired with TRAJ12, TRAJ20 or TRAJ33, and iNKT TCRs by TRAV10 paired with TRAJ18. VDJdb, accessed 1 November 2021, was searched for CMV, EBV and SARS-CoV-2 annotated TCRs, with TCRs annotated for multiple antigens excluded. TCRdb reanalyzed the raw reads on its own, using fastp at Q25 for trimming and MiXCR for clone calling, and kept in-frame beta chains. Each CDR3 protein gets just one entry, which takes the most common genes and DNA from the rows behind it. V and J calls and clone size were set by TCRdb, not the authors. Counted in this sample were more than 80,000 distinct CDR3 sequences; 15% to 20% of them appeared once. The ten largest clones add up to roughly 1.3% of the sample.

Notes on this clonotype: What this receptor recognizes is not known. No per-base quality is available; no much larger clone lies one base away.

A case-control design nested within a healthcare worker cohort in London, UK, was used, with weekly nasopharyngeal swab PCR tests and blood sampling performed. Between 23 and 31 March 2020, the week of the UK lockdown, healthcare workers were enrolled and then followed up weekly for as long as 16 weeks. The sample comprised whole blood. The sequence came from an adult who was a healthcare worker with PCR-confirmed SARS-CoV-2 infection or an uninfected control (not recorded which). The chain was built from TRBV7-2 and TRBJ2-2; TRBD2 is a weak D gene call, 6 bases matching. The DNA is TGTGCCAGCAGGCGGGACGGCCCGAACACCGGGGAGCTGTTTTTT. This gives the protein CASRRDGPNTGELFF.